This TCR beta chain was obtained from a study of T cell responses to AZD1222 COVID-19 vaccine. About this clone: Antigen unknown.

Overall study findings and caveats: No day 14 peak samples; only post-peak repertoires were characterized. Among AZD1222 vaccinees, only 5 to 7 were seropositive at baseline.

The data were produced by immunoSEQ multiplex PCR, yet TCRdb's version contains in-frame clones alone and is incomplete. The sample has about 180,000 clones, 88% seen once. Sample: peripheral blood, taken 28 days after the second AZD1222 dose. The TCR originated in an adult who received the AZD1222 COVID-19 vaccine.

In DNA, the CDR3 is TGTGCCAGCAGCGCGGAGGTGGATGCCTCTAACTATGGCTACACCTTC. This encodes CASSAEVDASNYGYTF. The J gene is TRBJ1-2, the V gene TRBV9; D unclear. There are 16 residues in the CDR3. V lost 3 bases and J 0 bases, leaving 15 bases between the germline ends. Germline V gene data show CDR1 as SGDLS and CDR2 as YYNGEE. Filled out from reference TRBV9 and TRBJ1-2, the complete variable domain reads DSGVTQTPKHLITATGQRVTLRCSPRSGDLSVYWYQQSLDQGLQFLIQYYNGEERAKGNILERFSAQQFPDLHSELNLSSLELGDSALYFCASSAEVDASNYGYTFGSGTRLTVV.